A selection of T cell receptor beta chains follows, all from one sample in a study of tumor-infiltrating lymphocytes in primary liver carcinoma. Via MiXCR, TCRdb re-called the multiplex PCR reads, giving one row per CDR3 protein. The data show under 200,000 distinct CDR3 sequences, with 70% to 90% seen just once and less than 20% held by the top ten. The sequenced sample consisted of tumor tissue from primary liver carcinoma. These receptors originate from a man aged 40-49 years with primary liver carcinoma and hepatitis B virus infection. CDR3s include the opening cysteine and the closing phenylalanine or tryptophan. D genes are given only for firm matches. Some rows have no size entry. The others give once, few or many, or a class for an expanded clone.

.	TRBV11-2	TRBD1	TRBJ1-4	TGTGCCACCAGTCCCGGGACAGGGCTAAATGAAAAACTGTTTTTT	CATSPGTGLNEKLFF
.	TRBV6-1	TRBD2	TRBJ2-1	TGTGCCAGCAGTAAAGAAGCGGGGGGATACAATGAGCAGTCCTTC	CASSKEAGGYNEQSF
.	TRBV6-2/TRBV6-3	TRBD1	TRBJ1-2	TGTGCCAGCAACGCCGGGACAGCCTATGGCTACAGATTC	CASNAGTAYGYRF
once	TRBV24-1	TRBD1	TRBJ1-5	TGTGCCACCAGTGACACGACAGGGGGCAATAAGCCCCAGCATTTT	CATSDTTGGNKPQHF
.	TRBV11-1	TRBD2	TRBJ2-4	TGTGCCAGCAACTTTCCCGGGACTAGTGGGACCAACATCATTCAGTACTTC	CASNFPGTSGTNIIQYF
.	TRBV29-1	TRBD1	TRBJ2-3	TGCAGCATACACAGGGGCTCAGTTACGCAGTATTTT	CSIHRGSVTQYF
.	TRBV28	TRBD1	TRBJ1-2	TGTGTCAGCCACTTACCGGGACAGGGAACCTATGGCTACACCTTC	CVSHLPGQGTYGYTF
.	TRBV6-6	.	TRBJ2-7	TGTGCCAGCAGTTTTACGGGTTCCTCCTATAAGCAGTACTTC	CASSFTGSSYKQYF
.	TRBV4-1	TRBD1	TRBJ2-7	TGCGCCAACAGCCAAGGACAGGGGCCCGCCTACGAGAAGTACTTC	CANSQGQGPAYEKYF
.	TRBV29-1	TRBD2	TRBJ2-5	TGCAACGTTCAGACTTGCGGGAGTTGGGCAGAGACCCAGTACTTC	CNVQTCGSWAETQYF
.	TRBV6-6	.	TRBJ2-3	TGTGCCAGCAGCCCAACGGGACCCCGGCAAGGACAGTCCCAGTATTTT	CASSPTGPRQGQSQYF
.	TRBV4-1	TRBD1	TRBJ2-6	TGCGCCAGCATCCAACCGGGACAGGGTGTCGAAGGGGCCAACGTCCTGACTTTC	CASIQPGQGVEGANVLTF
.	TRBV29-1	TRBD1	TRBJ2-3	TGCAGCGGAAGACAGGGTGGCACAGATATGCAGTGTTTT	CSGRQGGTDMQCF
.	TRBV29-1	TRBD2	TRBJ2-5	TGCAACGTTAGTGGGACTAGAGGGAGTAGGGAGACCCAGTACTTC	CNVSGTRGSRETQYF
.	TRBV3-1	.	TRBJ2-6	TGTGCCAGCAGCCCTTCCTGGGGGCGGACCTCTGGGGCCAACGTCCTGACTTTC	CASSPSWGRTSGANVLTF
.	TRBV29-1	TRBD1	TRBJ2-7	TGCAGCGTTCAAAAAATGACAGGGCCCGGTGGACGACAGTACTTC	CSVQKMTGPGGRQYF
.	TRBV19	.	TRBJ2-3	TGTGCCAGTAGTATGTCGTCAGGGGCCCAAGATGCGCAGTATTTT	CASSMSSGAQDAQYF
.	TRBV4-2	.	TRBJ2-6	TGTGCCAGCAGCCAATCGGGGGCCAACGTCCTGACTTTC	CASSQSGANVLTF
many	TRBV28	.	TRBJ1-5	TGTGCCAGCACCCGACCCAGGGGTGGCAATCAGCCCCAGCATTTT	CASTRPRGGNQPQHF
.	TRBV6-1	.	TRBJ2-7	TGTGTCAGCAGTGAGCAGGATGCAGGCGAGCAGTACTTC	CVSSEQDAGEQYF
once	TRBV12-3/TRBV12-4	TRBD1	TRBJ2-1	TGTGCCAGCAATCCGCGGACAGGAGATACACGGGGTAGGCAGTTCTTC	CASNPRTGDTRGRQFF
.	TRBV12-3/TRBV12-4	.	TRBJ2-1	TGTTCCATCAGTTTAGGACTATCAGAGTTCTTC	CSISLGLSEFF
.	TRBV12-3/TRBV12-4	TRBD2	TRBJ2-7	TGTGTCAGCAGCCCCCTAGCGGGTGCACCCTACGAGCAGTACTTC	CVSSPLAGAPYEQYF
.	TRBV5-6	TRBD1	TRBJ1-5	TGTGCCAGCAGCAACGGACAGGGAAGTCAGCCCCAGCATTTT	CASSNGQGSQPQHF
.	TRBV6-6	TRBD2	TRBJ2-7	TGTGCCAGCAGTTACCCGGGGGGAGCTAGCGGGAGTCTGTACGAGCTGTACTTC	CASSYPGGASGSLYELYF
.	TRBV30	.	TRBJ1-1	TGTGCCTGGAGTGCGGATAGGGGGACTGATGCTTTCTTT	CAWSADRGTDAFF
.	TRBV11-2	.	TRBJ2-3	TGTGCCAGCAGCTTAGATCCGGGGGAGGCTAGCACTGATACGCTGTATTTC	CASSLDPGEASTDTLYF
.	TRBV29-1	.	TRBJ2-7	TGCAGCGTCCGTGCGCCAGTTAATCCTGAGCAGTACTTC	CSVRAPVNPEQYF
.	TRBV7-8	TRBD2	TRBJ2-3	TGTGCCAGCAGCTTCCCCGGGACTAGCGGGAGGAGTATGCAGTATTTT	CASSFPGTSGRSMQYF
.	TRBV10-1	.	TRBJ2-7	TGCGCCAGCAGTGATTCGAAGCATGTCGGGCAGTATTTC	CASSDSKHVGQYF
.	TRBV11-2	TRBD2	TRBJ2-7	TGTGCCAGCAGCTTAACGAGCGGGAGTCACGACGGGCATTACTTC	CASSLTSGSHDGHYF
.	TRBV12-3/TRBV12-4	.	TRBJ2-5	TGTGCCAGCAGTTTAACTACAGACCAAGAGACTCATTACTTC	CASSLTTDQETHYF
.	TRBV12-3/TRBV12-4	.	TRBJ2-1	TGTGCCAGCAGTTTTGGCAGTGACAATGAGCACTTCTTC	CASSFGSDNEHFF
.	TRBV6-2/TRBV6-3	.	TRBJ1-5	TGTGCCAGCACCCTTGAGAAAGGGGATCGGCTCCAGCATTTT	CASTLEKGDRLQHF